A selection of T cell receptor beta chains follows, all from one sample in a study of CD8+ T cells in alopecia areata. Clones were read by immunoSEQ multiplex PCR, and TCRdb kept only the in-frame ones, dropping some. The sample contains around 140,000 clones, around half of which appear only once. The sequencing used CD8+ T cells sorted from blood, collected at week 4, from a patient treated with tofacitinib. The receptors come from a human donor with alopecia areata. The CDR3 runs from the conserved cysteine through the conserved F or W. The size field is filled for only some rows; it gives once, few, many or a size class.

cdr3_length	j_call	v_call	clone_size	cdr3_aa
15	TRBJ1-5	TRBV7-2	NA	CASSHMGRGNQPQHF
14	TRBJ2-7	TRBV18	NA	CASSSAGERTEQYF
17	TRBJ1-5	TRBV2	few	CASSELQVNWGNQPQHF
12	TRBJ1-1	TRBV6-5	NA	CASRSRGTEAFF
14	TRBJ2-1	TRBV13	NA	CASSLGKSYNEQFF
14	TRBJ1-1	TRBV4-1	few	CASTVRAPNTEAFF
14	TRBJ1-5	TRBV2	NA	CASSRGYSNQPQHF
16	TRBJ2-1	TRBV5-6	NA	CASSLAPSGGAGEQFF
15	TRBJ1-5	TRBV6-5	NA	CASSYSGEGNQPQHF
16	TRBJ2-6	TRBV4-2	NA	CASSQNGHSGANVLTF
16	TRBJ2-1	TRBV4-3	few	CASSQEPGQGAIEQFF
18	TRBJ2-2	TRBV4-2	NA	CASSQGLAEGMNTGELFF
12	TRBJ2-7	TRBV7-9	few	CASSLVSGEQYF
13	TRBJ2-7	TRBV30	NA	CAWTGTDSYEQYF
10	TRBJ2-2	TRBV30	NA	CAWQGGELFF
16	TRBJ2-7	TRBV19	few	CASSPRTGPHAYEQYF
14	TRBJ2-3	TRBV29-1	few	CSVENRGMTDTQYF
13	TRBJ2-7	TRBV6-5	NA	CASSYERGYEQYF
16	TRBJ2-2	TRBV2	NA	CASSHIPQLNTGELFF
16	TRBJ2-3	TRBV9	NA	CASSVGRGLRTDTQYF
14	TRBJ2-3	TRBV9	few	CASSVAGGPDTQYF
14	TRBJ2-2	TRBV4-1	few	CASSLLGLAGELFF
11	TRBJ2-1	TRBV20-1	NA	CSALAYNEQFF
17	TRBJ1-2	TRBV29-1	NA	CSVGGARDRAINYGYTF
12	TRBJ1-5	TRBV30	NA	CAWSGGNQPQHF
13	TRBJ2-1	TRBV7-8	few	CASRVQGRHEQFF
14	TRBJ2-7	TRBV5-1	NA	CASSPWTGNYEQYF
13	TRBJ2-3	TRBV4-2	NA	CASSQDRPDTQYF
12	TRBJ2-7	TRBV29-1	NA	CSVVFRRSEQYF
17	TRBJ2-1	TRBV7-2	NA	CASSLDPELLSQNEQFF
13	TRBJ1-2	TRBV27	NA	CASSLSRADGYTF
14	TRBJ1-1	TRBV4-2	NA	CASSQDVGGPEAFF
11	TRBJ2-7	TRBV20-1	NA	CSAPQNWEQYF
13	TRBJ2-7	TRBV19	NA	CASSIGSGNEQYF
15	TRBJ1-5	TRBV5-1	NA	CASSLSGVGNQPQHF
14	TRBJ2-6	TRBV9	NA	CASEGALGANVLTF
13	TRBJ1-3	TRBV30	NA	CAWTHDLGNTIYF
15	TRBJ2-1	TRBV5-1	few	CASSLGAGPTYEQFF
15	TRBJ2-2	TRBV6-1	NA	CASSSLSGGTGELFF
13	TRBJ1-5	TRBV6-5	few	CASKGQGNQPQHF
13	TRBJ1-2	TRBV30	NA	CAWDGDLFYGYTF
11	TRBJ2-7	TRBV10-3	NA	CAITDRSEQYF
13	TRBJ1-6	TRBV27	few	CASSYGRGSPLHF
17	TRBJ2-6	TRBV27	NA	CASSSTGGFSGANVLTF
15	TRBJ2-7	TRBV27	NA	CASSLDGGGAYEQYF
17	TRBJ1-4	TRBV7-8	few	CASSLAMAPATNEKLFF
14	TRBJ1-1	TRBV5-1	few	CASSLVSWDTEAFF
16	TRBJ2-6	TRBV27	few	CASRAGLGSGANVLTF
14	TRBJ1-5	TRBV30	NA	CAWNKGYSNQPQHF
12	TRBJ1-1	TRBV30	NA	CAWTWGNTEAFF
15	TRBJ1-4	TRBV4-3	few	CASSQILDRDEKLFF
16	TRBJ2-2	TRBV7-8	few	CASIETGARDTGELFF
11	TRBJ1-1	TRBV30	NA	CAWSRNTEAFF
13	TRBJ2-7	TRBV27	many	CASGGLGSREQYF
15	TRBJ2-2	TRBV4-1	few	CASSQDLWNTGELFF
13	TRBJ2-5	TRBV5-6	NA	CAGGQGGQETQYF
13	TRBJ2-1	TRBV30	NA	CAWSADVNNEQFF
14	TRBJ1-5	TRBV30	NA	CAWSVGHSNQPQHF